Following are 24 T cell receptor beta chains from one sample sequenced in a study of cytomegalovirus exposure and HLA in healthy donors. This PCR relied on a set of 60 Vbeta primers and 13 Jbeta primers. Measured with immunoSEQ multiplex PCR; TCRdb has only the in-frame clones, and not every one. The ten top clones account for 0.85% to 1%, within a sample of 130,000 to 150,000 clones. Sequencing was performed on PBMCs. The origin of the receptors is a male donor in good health and CMV-seronegative.

This chain joins TRBV27 and TRBJ1-5; D ambiguous. Looked up from germline, CDR1 is MNHEY and CDR2 is SMNVEV (reference sequence). Trimming took off 3 bases at V and 3 bases at J, with 6 bases between the two ends. This CDR3 spans 13 amino acids. CDR3 sequence reads: CASSLLNNQPQHF. CDR3 sequence (DNA): TGTGCCAGCAGTTTGTTAAACAATCAGCCCCAGCATTTT.

In DNA form, the CDR3 reads TGTGCCAGTATAGGGAGGGTGATGAACACTGAAGCTTTCTTT. Its translation is CASIGRVMNTEAFF. The chain uses TRBV19 and TRBJ1-1; D ambiguous. The CDR3 spans 14 residues. Germline lookup yields CDR1 LNHDA and CDR2 SQIVND (reference sequence). V lost 7 bases to trimming and J lost 0 bases, with 12 bases between them.

The chain combines TRBV6-5 with TRBJ1-2; 8 bases map to TRBD1. Germline CDR1 MNHEY, CDR2 SVGAGI. After removal of 0 bases from V and 8 bases from J, the junction contained 5 bases not matched to a gene. The CDR3 spans 14 residues. DNA for the CDR3: TGTGCCAGCAGTTACTCCCAGGGGGCCTGGGGCTACACCTTC. This sequence encodes CASSYSQGAWGYTF.

The V and J genes are TRBV19 and TRBJ1-6; tentative D call: TRBD1 (6 bases). V dropped 0 bases and J dropped 0 bases, with 15 bases sitting between them. The CDR3 consists of 19 residues. In germline, CDR1 is LNHDA, CDR2 SQIVND (reference sequence). CDR3 DNA: TGTGCCAGTAGTATAGACCGGGACACCCAGAGCTCCTATAATTCACCCCTCCACTTT. It translates to CASSIDRDTQSSYNSPLHF.

This chain uses TRBV1 with TRBJ1-1. TRBV1 is a recognized pseudogene. The CDR3 totals 12 residues. CDR3 DNA: TGCACCAGCAGCGCGTCGCTGGCTGAAGCTTTCTTT. This sequence encodes CTSSASLAEAFF.

The V and J genes are TRBV6-5 and TRBJ2-2; 9 bases agree with TRBD2. The J segment lost 7 bases and the V segment lost 2 bases, leaving 8 bases of the junction unmatched. This CDR3 comprises 16 residues. CDR1 and CDR2 (germline): MNHEY, SVGAGI. This chain's CDR3 is CASSYPSGVGYGELFF. CDR3 bases: TGTGCCAGCAGTTACCCTAGCGGGGTCGGGTACGGGGAGCTGTTTTTT.

This chain joins TRBV15 and TRBJ2-7, with 7 bases lining up with TRBD1. Per germline, CDR1 LNHNV and CDR2 YYDKDF (reference sequence). V gave up 3 bases and J gave up 0 bases; unmatched junction bases: 2. The CDR3 covers 14 residues. Here the CDR3 reads CATSRDRSSYEQYF. DNA of the CDR3: TGTGCCACCAGCAGGGACAGGAGCTCCTACGAGCAGTACTTC.

The genes are TRBV6-5 and TRBJ1-2; D uncertain. The length of the CDR3 is 13 residues. Germline V gene sequence: CDR1 MNHEY, CDR2 SVGAGI. Trimming stripped 7 bases from V and 8 bases from J, with 17 bases between. The CDR3 nucleotides read TGTGCCAGCACACCCAATGACGGAGGGGGCTACACCTTC. Residues: CASTPNDGGGYTF.

The rearrangement links TRBV11-2 to TRBJ2-7; the D gene is possibly TRBD1 (5 bases). V was cut by 5 bases and J by 6 bases, with 11 bases left in between. Germline loops: CDR1 SGHAT, CDR2 FQNNGV. The CDR3 runs 12 residues. The CDR3: CASSPGLLEQYF. For the CDR3, the DNA is TGTGCCAGCAGCCCAGGGTTACTCGAGCAGTACTTC.

This chain uses TRBV20-1 with TRBJ1-2; D uncertain. V was clipped by 5 bases and J by 7 bases, with 11 bases between them. CDR3 size: 11 residues. Germline V CDR1 and CDR2: DFQATT, SNEGSKA (reference sequence). CDR3 DNA: TGCAGTGCTCTGAGGGCGTCTGGCTACACCTTC. Translation gives CSALRASGYTF.

The chain links TRBV4-1 to TRBJ2-7, with unresolved D. Trimming cost V 2 bases and J 2 bases, with 13 bases left between them. The CDR3 is made up of 15 amino acids. In germline, CDR1 is MGHRA, CDR2 YSYEKL. The CDR3 sequence: CASSQSKTLAYEQYF. CDR3 sequence (DNA): TGCGCCAGCAGCCAATCTAAAACTCTCGCCTACGAGCAGTACTTC.

V is TRBV29-1 and J is TRBJ2-2; D is ambiguous. This CDR3 has 11 amino acids. Trimming took off 4 bases at V and 6 bases at J, with 6 bases between the two ends. Germline CDR1 reads SQVTM; CDR2 reads ANQGSEA. The CDR3 is CSVARAGELFF. The CDR3 DNA is TGCAGCGTTGCGAGAGCCGGGGAGCTGTTTTTT.

The genes are TRBV5-4 and TRBJ1-3; D uncertain. Germline V gene sequence: CDR1 SGHNT, CDR2 YYREEE (reference sequence). The CDR3 sequence is 13 residues long. V was pared by 8 bases and J by 0 bases, with 9 bases between. The CDR3 sequence: CASPGFSGNTIYF. DNA for the CDR3: TGTGCCAGTCCGGGTTTCTCTGGAAACACCATATATTTT.

The J gene is TRBJ1-4, the V gene TRBV4-3, with TRBD1 identical over 7 bases. The CDR3 has 14 residues. From germline, CDR1 is LGHNA and CDR2 YSLEER. V lost 3 bases and J lost 5; bases outside the gene matches: 3. The CDR3 sequence: CASSHGDRNEKLFF. The CDR3 DNA is TGCGCCAGCAGCCACGGGGACAGAAATGAAAAACTGTTTTTT.

This chain connects TRBV4-3 to TRBJ1-4; D remains ambiguous. The germline gives CDR1 LGHNA, CDR2 YSLEER. The CDR3 totals 12 residues. With 6 bases removed from V and 5 bases from J, the gap between germline ends came to 7 bases. The DNA for the CDR3 is TGCGCCAGCAGTTCGGTAAATGAAAAACTGTTTTTT. Its protein is CASSSVNEKLFF.

V usage is TRBV28 and J usage is TRBJ1-2, with a possible D match to TRBD1 (5 bases). This CDR3 comprises 13 residues. Per the germline V gene, CDR1 is MDHEN and CDR2 is SYDVKM. Trimming left V 5 bases short and J 0 bases short, with 7 bases between. CDR3 sequence reads: CASSDRANYGYTF. For the CDR3, the DNA is TGTGCCAGCAGTGACAGAGCTAACTATGGCTACACCTTC.

This rearrangement joins TRBV28 to TRBJ2-7; TRBD2 matches 10 bases. V dropped 3 bases and J dropped 1; count of bases not matched to a gene: 3. In germline, CDR1 is MDHEN, CDR2 SYDVKM. CDR3 length equals 15 residues. The CDR3 DNA reads TGTGCCAGCAGTTTCAGCGGGGGGGTGTCCTACGAGCAGTACTTC. This encodes CASSFSGGVSYEQYF.

The V call is TRBV29-1, the J call TRBJ1-1; 7 bases match TRBD1. V was pared by 3 bases and J by 0 bases, with 7 bases of the junction left unmatched. The CDR3 is 15 amino acids. Germline assignment: CDR1 SQVTM and CDR2 ANQGSEA. The CDR3 protein is CSVDTGAGVNTEAFF. In DNA form, the CDR3 reads TGCAGCGTTGATACAGGGGCTGGAGTGAACACTGAAGCTTTCTTT.

The rearrangement joins TRBV10-3 to TRBJ1-1; possible D gene TRBD1, 6 bases. With 10 bases removed from V and 1 base from J, the gap between germline ends came to 13 bases. Germline CDR1 ENHRY, CDR2 SYGVKD. This CDR3 region has 13 residues. CDR3 bases: TGTGCCACGCGACTACAGGGGAACACTGAAGCTTTCTTT. Translating gives CATRLQGNTEAFF.

The CDR3 sequence is CAITERQGKGQGTSEQYF. The CDR3 region has the DNA TGTGCCATCACAGAGCGACAGGGAAAGGGACAGGGGACGAGCGAGCAGTACTTC. J is TRBJ2-7 and V is TRBV10-3; 10 positions agree with TRBD1. CDR1 is ENHRY, CDR2 SYGVKD, per germline. J gave up 6 bases and V 7 bases, and 21 bases lay outside the gene matches. This CDR3 contains 18 residues.

The genes are TRBV5-1 and TRBJ2-5, with 9 bases matching TRBD1. The germline CDR1 and CDR2 sequences are SGHRS and YFSETQ. The CDR3 totals 14 residues. The trim removed 4 bases at V and 4 bases at J, leaving 5 bases unmatched. CDR3 residues: CASSTGDRAETQYF. CDR3 DNA sequence: TGCGCCAGCAGCACAGGGGACAGGGCAGAGACCCAGTACTTC.

V usage is TRBV7-9 and J usage is TRBJ1-4, with 7 positions matching TRBD1. The CDR3 totals 13 residues. The germline CDR1 and CDR2 sequences are SEHNR and FQNEAQ (reference sequence). The ends lost 11 bases at V and 5 bases at J; junction bases unmatched: 8. CDR3 nucleotides: TGTGCCGGGACGACAGGGCCAAATGAAAAACTGTTTTTT. As protein: CAGTTGPNEKLFF.

The V call is TRBV18, the J call TRBJ1-5; 8 bases are a match to TRBD1. Losses at the gene ends were 6 bases for V and 1 base for J; bases not matched to a gene: 11. CDR3 size: 17 residues. The germline V gene encodes CDR1 KGHSH and CDR2 LQKENI. For the CDR3, the DNA is TGTGCCAGCTCTATCCCGGGGGACAGGCGAAGCAATCAGCCCCAGCATTTT. Translation gives CASSIPGDRRSNQPQHF.

The chain carries TRBV18 and TRBJ2-3; TRBD2 matches at 9 bases. CDR1 and CDR2 from the germline V gene are KGHSH and LQKENI. J lost 3 bases, V lost 6 bases, and 10 bases had no gene match. The length of the CDR3 is 16 residues. In nucleotides, the CDR3 is TGTGCCAGCTCCCTCGGGAATAGCGGGAGAACAGATACGCAGTATTTT. Encoded protein: CASSLGNSGRTDTQYF.